This TCR beta chain came from a study of CXCR3-negative and CXCR3-positive naive CD8 T cells. Broader study findings: More hydrophobic TRB CDR3s were found in CXCR3-positive naive cells than in CXCR3-negative naive cells.

All TRB cDNA libraries came from 5' RACE performed with UMI labels. Reprocessing the 5' RACE reads, TCRdb reports a single entry for every CDR3 protein and omits DNA. Its table lists tens of thousands of distinct CDR3 sequences. Germline loops: CDR1 DFQATT, CDR2 SNEGSKA (reference sequence). The CDR3 covers 14 residues. As for this clonotype: Its antigen is still unknown.

The chain uses TRBV20-1 and TRBJ2-7; TCRdb calls TRBD1, which cannot be checked without DNA. This sequence was found in a human donor in good health. Some clones in this sample may be carry-over from other donors' samples. The specimen was naive CXCR3+ CD8+ T cells from blood. The subset: CD45RO-CCR7+CD27+CD95- naive CD8+ T cells expressing CXCR3 (TNR3+). The CDR3 reads CSARAGGISYEQYF.